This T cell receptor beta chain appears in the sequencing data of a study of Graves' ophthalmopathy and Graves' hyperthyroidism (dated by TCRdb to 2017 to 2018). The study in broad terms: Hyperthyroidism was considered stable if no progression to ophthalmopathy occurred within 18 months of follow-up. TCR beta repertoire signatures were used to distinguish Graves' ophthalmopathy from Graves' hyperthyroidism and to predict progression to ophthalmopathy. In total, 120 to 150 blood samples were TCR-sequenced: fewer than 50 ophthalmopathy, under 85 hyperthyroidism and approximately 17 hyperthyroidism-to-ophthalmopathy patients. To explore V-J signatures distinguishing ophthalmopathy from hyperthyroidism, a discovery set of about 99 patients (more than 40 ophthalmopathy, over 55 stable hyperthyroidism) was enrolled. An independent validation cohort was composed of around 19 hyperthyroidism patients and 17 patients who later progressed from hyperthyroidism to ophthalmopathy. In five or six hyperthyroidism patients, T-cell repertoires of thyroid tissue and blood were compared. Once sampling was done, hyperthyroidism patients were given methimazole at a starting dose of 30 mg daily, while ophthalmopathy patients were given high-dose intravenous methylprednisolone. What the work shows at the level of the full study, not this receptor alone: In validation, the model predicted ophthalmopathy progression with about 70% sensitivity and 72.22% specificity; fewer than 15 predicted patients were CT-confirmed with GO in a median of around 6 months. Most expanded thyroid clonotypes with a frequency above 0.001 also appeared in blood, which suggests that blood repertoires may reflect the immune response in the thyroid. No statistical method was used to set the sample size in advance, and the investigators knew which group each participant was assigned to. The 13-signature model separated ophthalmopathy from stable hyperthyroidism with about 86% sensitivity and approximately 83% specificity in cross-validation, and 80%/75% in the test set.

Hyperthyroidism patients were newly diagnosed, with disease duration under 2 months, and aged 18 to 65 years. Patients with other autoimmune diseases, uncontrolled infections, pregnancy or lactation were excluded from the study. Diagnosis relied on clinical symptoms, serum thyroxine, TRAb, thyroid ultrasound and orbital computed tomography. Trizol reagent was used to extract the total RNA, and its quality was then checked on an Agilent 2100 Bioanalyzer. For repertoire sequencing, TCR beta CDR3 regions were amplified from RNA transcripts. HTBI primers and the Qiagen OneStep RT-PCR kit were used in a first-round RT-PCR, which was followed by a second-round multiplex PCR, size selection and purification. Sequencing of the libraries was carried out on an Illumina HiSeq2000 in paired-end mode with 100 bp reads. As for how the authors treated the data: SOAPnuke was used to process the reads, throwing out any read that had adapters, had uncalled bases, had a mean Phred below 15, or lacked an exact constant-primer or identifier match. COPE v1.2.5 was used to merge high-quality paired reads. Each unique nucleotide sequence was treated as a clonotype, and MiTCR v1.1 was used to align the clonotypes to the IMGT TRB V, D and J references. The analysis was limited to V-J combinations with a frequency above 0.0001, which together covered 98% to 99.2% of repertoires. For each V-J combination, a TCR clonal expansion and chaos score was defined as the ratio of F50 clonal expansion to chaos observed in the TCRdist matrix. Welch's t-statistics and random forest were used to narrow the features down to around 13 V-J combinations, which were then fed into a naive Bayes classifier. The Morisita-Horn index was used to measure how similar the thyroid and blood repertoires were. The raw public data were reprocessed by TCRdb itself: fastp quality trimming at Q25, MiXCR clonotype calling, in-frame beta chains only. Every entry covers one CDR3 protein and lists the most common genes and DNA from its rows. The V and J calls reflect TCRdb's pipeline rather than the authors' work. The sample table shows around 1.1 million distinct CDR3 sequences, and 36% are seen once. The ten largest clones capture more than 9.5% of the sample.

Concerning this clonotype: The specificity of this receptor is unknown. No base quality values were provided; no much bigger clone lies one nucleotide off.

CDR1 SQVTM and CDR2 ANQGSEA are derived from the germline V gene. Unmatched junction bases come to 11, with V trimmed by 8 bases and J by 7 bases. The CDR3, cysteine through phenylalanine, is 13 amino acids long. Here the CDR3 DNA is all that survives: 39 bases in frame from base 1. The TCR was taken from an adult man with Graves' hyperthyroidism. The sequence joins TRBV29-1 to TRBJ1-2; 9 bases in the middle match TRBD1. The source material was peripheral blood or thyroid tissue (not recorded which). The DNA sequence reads TGCAGCTTTGGACAGGGGACGGATTCTGGCTACACCTTC. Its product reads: CSFGQGTDSGYTF.